These 32 T cell receptor beta chains were all obtained from the same sample, sequenced in a study of T-cell memory formation after mild COVID-19. TCRdb fed the 5' RACE reads into MiXCR, producing one record per CDR3 protein. The sample holds hundreds of thousands of distinct CDR3 sequences, 25% to 30% seen once. The material sequenced was PBMCs or a T cell subset sorted from them (not recorded which). Receptors were obtained from an adult woman who had mild COVID-19 (a few samples of this study predate the infection). Cell type and time point are not known.

This clonotype was counted a few times. V is TRBV20-1 and J is TRBJ2-7, with 7 bases lining up with TRBD2. Germline V CDR1 and CDR2: DFQATT, SNEGSKA (reference sequence). V was clipped by 6 bases and J by 0 bases; unmatched bases: 11. The CDR3 length is 15 residues. The chain's CDR3 is CSASTTSESSYEQYF. CDR3 nucleotide sequence: TGCAGTGCAAGCACCACTAGCGAAAGCTCCTACGAGCAGTACTTC.

In this sample, this clonotype turned up a few times. The chain joins TRBV7-2 to TRBJ2-5; D may be TRBD2 (5 bases). Germline V gives CDR1 SGHTA, CDR2 FQGNSA. Trimming cost V 3 bases and J 1 base, with 15 bases left between them. This CDR3 has 16 amino acids. The CDR3 region is CASSLRYHGVQETQYF. The CDR3 DNA reads as TGTGCCAGCAGCTTGAGGTATCACGGGGTCCAAGAGACCCAGTACTTC. The variable domain in full, completed from reference TRBV7-2 and TRBJ2-5, reads GAGVSQSPSNKVTEKGKDVELRCDPISGHTALYWYRQSLGQGLEFLIYFQGNSAPDKSGLPSDRFSAERTGGSVSTLTIQRTQQEDSAVYLCASSLRYHGVQETQYFGPGTRLLVL.

V gene TRBV12-3 or TRBV12-4 combines with J gene TRBJ1-1, with no clear D. The CDR3 runs 14 residues. The germline V and J ends were trimmed by 5 bases and 5 bases, with 15 bases remaining between them. This CDR3 reads CASSPPPFGTEAFF. CDR3 nucleotides: TGTGCCAGCAGTCCGCCACCGTTTGGGACTGAAGCTTTCTTT.

The V and J genes are TRBV24-1 and TRBJ2-5, with 8 bases that match TRBD1. Germline CDR1 is KGHDR and CDR2 is SFDVKD. The CDR3 length is 16 residues. V lost 4 bases to trimming and J lost 4 bases; unmatched junction nucleotides: 10. CDR3: CATSDSRQGLAETQYF. The CDR3 bases are TGTGCCACCAGTGACTCAAGACAGGGGTTGGCAGAGACCCAGTACTTC.

This chain links TRBV7-9 with TRBJ2-7; possibly TRBD1 for D (6 bases). Per germline, CDR1 SEHNR and CDR2 FQNEAQ (reference sequence). V dropped 6 bases and J dropped 5 bases, with 23 bases sitting between them. The CDR3 has 16 residues. CDR3 coding DNA: TGTGCCAGCAGTCCGACCCTAAACCAGGGGTGGAACGAGCAGTACTTC. As protein: CASSPTLNQGWNEQYF.

The chain uses TRBV2 and TRBJ2-7, with TRBD2 identical over 7 bases. Trimming removed 1 base from V and 0 bases from J; junction bases left unmatched: 9. This CDR3 contains 17 residues. Germline V gene sequence: CDR1 SNHLY, CDR2 FYNNEI. The DNA for the CDR3 is TGTGCCAGCAGTGAAGTGGGGCCGGGAGGATTCTCCTACGAGCAGTACTTC. Residues: CASSEVGPGGFSYEQYF.

CDR3 DNA sequence: TGTGCCAGCAGCTTGTTTGTCAGGAAAGAGACCCAGTACTTC. It codes for CASSLFVRKETQYF. This sequence joins TRBV7-2 and TRBJ2-5; D is unclear. The CDR3 has 14 amino acids. Trimming left V 3 bases short and J 3 bases short, with 11 bases between. Germline V gives CDR1 SGHTA, CDR2 FQGNSA.

The chain combines TRBV27 with TRBJ2-3; D gene unclear. The CDR3 has 14 residues. V was cut by 0 bases and J by 2 bases, with 6 bases left in between. Germline V gene data show CDR1 as MNHEY and CDR2 as SMNVEV (reference sequence). The CDR3 DNA is TGTGCCAGCAGTTTATCCCTAATCACAGATACGCAGTATTTT. Translated, it gives CASSLSLITDTQYF.

The chain links TRBV4-2 to TRBJ2-1; D is undetermined. The CDR3 totals 14 residues. Germline CDR1 LGHNA, CDR2 YNFKEQ. Trimming removed 0 bases from V and 4 bases from J, with 7 bases in between. This CDR3 is CASSQDLGYNEQFF. In DNA form, the CDR3 reads TGTGCCAGCAGCCAAGATTTGGGTTACAATGAGCAGTTCTTC.

The V gene is TRBV7-2, the J gene TRBJ2-2; TRBD1 matches at 7 bases. The germline CDR1 and CDR2 sequences are SGHTA and FQGNSA. V shed 4 bases, J shed 6 bases, and the junction held 2 bases outside the gene matches. The CDR3 runs to 13 residues. The CDR3 DNA is TGTGCCAGCAGCTCGACAGGGCCCGGGGAGCTGTTTTTT. This translates into CASSSTGPGELFF.

The chain joins TRBV28 to TRBJ2-3, with TRBD2 matching over 7 bases. CDR1 and CDR2 (germline): MDHEN, SYDVKM. The CDR3 runs to 15 residues. Trimming removed 2 bases from V and 5 bases from J; junction bases left unmatched: 7. CDR3 in DNA: TGTGCCAGCAGTTTACCCTGGACTAGAGGAGATACGCAGTATTTT. This codes for CASSLPWTRGDTQYF.

This clonotype was found a few times. The chain has TRBV5-1 and TRBJ2-5, with TRBD1 matching over 7 bases. The CDR3 contains 13 residues. Per the germline V gene, CDR1 is SGHRS and CDR2 is YFSETQ. V shed 0 bases and J 7 bases; nucleotides not matched to a gene: 3. The CDR3 nucleotides are TGCGCCAGCAGCTTGGGACAGGGTTGGACCCAGTACTTC. Amino acids: CASSLGQGWTQYF.

The chain employs TRBV24-1 and TRBJ2-5; 8 bases are a match to TRBD2. Germline trimming cut 6 bases from V and 4 bases from J; bases unmatched to any gene: 3. This CDR3 comprises 13 residues. Germline V gives CDR1 KGHDR, CDR2 SFDVKD. The CDR3 DNA reads as TGTGCCACCAGTAGAAGCGGGGGAGAGACCCAGTACTTC. Translated, it gives CATSRSGGETQYF.

CDR3 loop: CASSKGGAGARYEQYF. CDR3 nucleotides: TGTGCCAGCAGTAAGGGGGGTGCAGGGGCCCGTTACGAGCAGTACTTC. The chain is built from TRBV7-6 and TRBJ2-7, with D perhaps given as TRBD1 or TRBD2 (6 bases each). With 6 bases removed from V and 4 bases from J, the gap between germline ends came to 22 bases. The germline V gene has CDR1 SGHVS and CDR2 FNYEAQ. The length of the CDR3 is 16 residues.

The chain joins TRBV5-5 to TRBJ2-7; the D gene is possibly TRBD1 (5 bases). V shed 5 bases and J shed 2 bases, with 14 bases lying between them. Per germline, CDR1 SGHKS and CDR2 YYEKEE (reference sequence). This CDR3 is built from 14 residues. CDR3 DNA sequence: TGTGCCAGCAGTTCAGACAGATCTACCTACGAGCAGTACTTC. Its translation: CASSSDRSTYEQYF.

CDR3 in amino acids: CASSFSGRVGSGELFF. CDR3 nucleotide sequence: TGCGCCAGCAGCTTCAGCGGGAGAGTAGGGAGCGGGGAGCTGTTTTTT. The rearrangement links TRBV5-1 to TRBJ2-2; 8 bases line up with TRBD2. The CDR3 covers 16 residues. CDR1 SGHRS and CDR2 YFSETQ come from the germline V gene. The V and J ends lost 2 bases and 7 bases, in that order; junction bases with no gene match: 10.

The J gene is TRBJ2-7, the V gene TRBV6-9, with D maybe TRBD2 (5 bases). Germline V lookup: CDR1 MNHGY, CDR2 SVAAGI. The CDR3 has 12 amino acids. Trimming pared 11 bases from V and 3 bases from J, leaving 14 bases between. The CDR3, as DNA: TGTGCCTGCCAAGGCGGGTACTACGAGCAGTACTTC. It translates to CACQGGYYEQYF.

This clonotype came up a few times. The rearrangement links TRBV4-1 to TRBJ2-7, with 7 bases matching TRBD2. The CDR3 has 14 residues. The germline V gene encodes CDR1 MGHRA and CDR2 YSYEKL. V was clipped by 4 bases and J by 1 base; unmatched bases: 4. CDR3 coding DNA: TGCGCCAGCAGCCTAAGCGGGGAATCCTACGAGCAGTACTTC. This codes for CASSLSGESYEQYF.

This clonotype was found a few times. The rearrangement joins TRBV7-8 to TRBJ2-7; D is possibly TRBD1 or TRBD2 (5 bases each). V shed 5 bases and J shed 3 bases, with 17 bases lying between them. CDR3 length: 15 residues. Germline V gene sequence: CDR1 SGHVS, CDR2 FQNEAQ. The CDR3 here is CASSPRDGFFYEQYF. The CDR3 DNA reads as TGTGCCAGCAGCCCACGGGACGGATTTTTCTACGAGCAGTACTTC.

For the CDR3, the DNA is TGCGCCAGCAGCCAAAATATGGCGGCAGCTGAGACCCAGTACTTC. It codes for CASSQNMAAAETQYF. The rearrangement uses TRBV4-1 and TRBJ2-5; D is unclear. V lost 2 bases to trimming and J lost 5 bases, with 15 bases between them. Germline CDR1 MGHRA, CDR2 YSYEKL. The CDR3 loop spans 15 amino acids.

This sequence joins TRBV6-4 and TRBJ1-2, with TRBD1 matching 7 bases. Germline trimming cut 5 bases from V and 7 bases from J; bases unmatched to any gene: 7. CDR1 MRHNA and CDR2 SNTAGT come from the germline V gene. CDR3 size: 13 residues. CDR3 sequence: CASSPQGESGYTF. In DNA form, the CDR3 reads TGTGCCAGCAGTCCTCAGGGGGAGAGTGGCTACACCTTC.

Only a few counts were recorded for this clonotype. The chain employs TRBV7-9 and TRBJ2-3; 8 bases fit TRBD2. The CDR3 runs 15 residues. V lost 7 bases to trimming and J lost 1 base; unmatched junction nucleotides: 7. Germline CDR1 SEHNR, CDR2 FQNEAQ (reference sequence). The CDR3 DNA follows: TGTGCCAGCATCCCAAGCGGGGGCCGCACAGATACGCAGTATTTT. Protein: CASIPSGGRTDTQYF.

Notes on this clonotype: The germline gene is not matched at one end of the junction; a read error may be the cause. The rearrangement uses TRBV18 and TRBJ2-7; the D is unclear. CDR3 length: 11 amino acids. The germline V gene has CDR1 KGHSH and CDR2 LQKENI. CDR3 amino acids: CASSPSSEQYF. CDR3 DNA sequence: TGTGCCAGCTCACCATCCTCCGAGCAGTACTTC.

The chain uses TRBV5-1 and TRBJ1-1; 8 nucleotides line up with TRBD1. After removal of 4 bases from V and 6 bases from J, the junction contained 8 bases not matched to a gene. In germline, CDR1 is SGHRS, CDR2 YFSETQ. This CDR3 comprises 14 residues. CDR3 nucleotides: TGCGCCAGCAGCCTGACAGGGGTGTACGCTGAAGCTTTCTTT. Its translation is CASSLTGVYAEAFF.

This clonotype was observed a few times. The chain has TRBV28 and TRBJ2-7; 8 bases map to TRBD1. V trimming: 4 bases; J trimming: 1 base; junction bases outside the gene matches: 6. The CDR3 is 15 residues long. From germline, CDR1 is MDHEN and CDR2 SYDVKM. CDR3 bases: TGTGCCAGCAGTTCCCAGGGGGCTGGATCCTACGAGCAGTACTTC. It is translated as CASSSQGAGSYEQYF.

This clonotype occurred many times. The CDR3 DNA reads TGTGCCTGGAGTGTACGTATCAGGGATACGCAGTATTTT. The encoded protein is CAWSVRIRDTQYF. This rearrangement joins TRBV30 to TRBJ2-3, with D unresolved. CDR1 is GTSNPN, CDR2 SVGIG, per germline (reference sequence). V dropped 0 bases and J dropped 6 bases, with 10 bases sitting between them. The CDR3 loop spans 13 amino acids.

This clonotype was detected only a few times. The V call is TRBV5-5, the J call TRBJ2-7; tentatively, D is TRBD2 (6 bases). V lost 2 bases, J lost 9 bases, and 21 bases lay in between. The CDR3 length is 15 residues. Germline V lookup: CDR1 SGHKS, CDR2 YYEKEE (reference sequence). CDR3 in DNA: TGTGCCAGCAGCTTCGACCCGGGACTTAACATCGGGCAGTACTTC. Its protein product is CASSFDPGLNIGQYF. The whole variable domain, filled in from reference TRBV5-5 and TRBJ2-7, reads DAGVTQSPTHLIKTRGQQVTLRCSPISGHKSVSWYQQVLGQGPQFIFQYYEKEERGRGNFPDRFSARQFPNYSSELNVNALLLGDSALYLCASSFDPGLNIGQYFGPGTRLTVT.

The CDR3 nucleotides read TGTGCCAGCTCACCGAACCGGGACAGGGACTCCTATGAGCAGTTCTTC. Residues: CASSPNRDRDSYEQFF. The V call is TRBV18, the J call TRBJ2-1; 9 bases line up with TRBD1. Germline V gene lookup returns CDR1 KGHSH and CDR2 LQKENI. The CDR3 spans 16 residues. The J segment lost 8 bases and the V segment lost 3 bases, leaving 11 bases of the junction unmatched.

This chain uses TRBV11-2 with TRBJ2-3, with a weak D call TRBD1 (6 bases). CDR3 length equals 17 residues. V dropped 5 bases and J dropped 0 bases, with 18 bases sitting between them. Germline V lookup: CDR1 SGHAT, CDR2 FQNNGV. CDR3 nucleotide sequence: TGTGCCAGCAGCCCTCGACAGGATTCGTCTAGCACAGATACGCAGTATTTT. Translation gives CASSPRQDSSSTDTQYF.

This clonotype occurred many times. The chain links TRBV7-2 to TRBJ2-7; 8 bases line up with TRBD2. Germline V gene lookup returns CDR1 SGHTA and CDR2 FQGNSA. CDR3 length equals 15 residues. V lost 4 bases and J lost 5; bases outside the gene matches: 10. The chain's CDR3 is CASSSSGRNVNEQYF. Written as DNA, the CDR3 is TGTGCCAGCAGCTCCAGCGGGAGAAACGTCAACGAGCAGTACTTC.

This CDR3 is CASSYVSANTEAFF. The CDR3 bases are TGTGCCAGCAGTTACGTGAGTGCGAACACTGAAGCTTTCTTT. The rearrangement uses TRBV6-6 and TRBJ1-1; D not certain. CDR3 length equals 14 residues. Germline CDR1 and CDR2: MNHNY and SVGAGI (reference sequence). The V end lost 2 bases, the J end lost 1 base, and 8 bases lay between the germline ends.

V and J are TRBV5-1 and TRBJ1-2, with D uncertain. The CDR3 runs 15 residues. CDR1 SGHRS and CDR2 YFSETQ come from the germline V gene. The V end lost 4 bases, the J end lost 0 bases, and 13 bases lay between the germline ends. This CDR3 reads CASSLGSDANYGYTF. CDR3 nucleotide sequence: TGCGCCAGCAGCCTGGGAAGTGATGCTAACTATGGCTACACCTTC.